This T cell receptor (beta chain) is from a study of shared clonotypes between healthy human individuals. Germline CDR1 is SGHVS and CDR2 is FQNEAQ. V lost 3 bases, J lost 6 bases, and 16 bases lay in between. The CDR3 consists of 15 residues. General study results and limits: A limitation of the genetic and exposure-history diversity represented arose from few donors.

To note about this clone: Its specificity is not known.

Each unsorted PBMC replicate got 300 ng genomic DNA, around 30,000 genomes. Scientists sequenced DNA from unsorted PBMC on ten immunoSEQ deep assay plates. Repertoires were generated with immunoSEQ multiplex PCR, while TCRdb's copy carries only in-frame clones and drops some. The sample includes 400,000 to 500,000 clones, 65% to 80% of them seen just once. The sequence derives from a middle-aged woman in good health. Some clones in this sample may be carry-over from other donors' samples. The source material was PBMCs. The V and J genes are TRBV7-8 and TRBJ2-3; D ambiguous. The CDR3: CASSFSPTAADTQYF. The CDR3 nucleotides are TGTGCCAGCAGCTTCTCCCCAACCGCAGCGGATACGCAGTATTTT. Combining the CDR3 with reference TRBV7-8 and TRBJ2-3 gives the whole variable domain GAGVSQSPRYKVAKRGQDVALRCDPISGHVSLFWYQQALGQGPEFLTYFQNEAQLDKSGLPSDRFFAERPEGSVSTLKIQRTQQEDSAVYLCASSFSPTAADTQYFGPGTRLTVL.